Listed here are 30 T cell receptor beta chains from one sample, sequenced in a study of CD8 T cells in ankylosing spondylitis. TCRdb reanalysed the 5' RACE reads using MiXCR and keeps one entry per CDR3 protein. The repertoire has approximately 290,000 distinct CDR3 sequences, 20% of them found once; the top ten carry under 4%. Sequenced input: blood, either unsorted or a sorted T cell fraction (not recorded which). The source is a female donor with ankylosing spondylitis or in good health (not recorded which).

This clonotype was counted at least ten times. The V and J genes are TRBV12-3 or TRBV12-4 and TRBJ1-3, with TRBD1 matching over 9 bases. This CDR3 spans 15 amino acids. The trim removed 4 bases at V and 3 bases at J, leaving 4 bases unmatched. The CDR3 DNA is TGTGCCAGCAGTTCCCGGGACAGGGTTGGAAACACCATATATTTT. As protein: CASSSRDRVGNTIYF.

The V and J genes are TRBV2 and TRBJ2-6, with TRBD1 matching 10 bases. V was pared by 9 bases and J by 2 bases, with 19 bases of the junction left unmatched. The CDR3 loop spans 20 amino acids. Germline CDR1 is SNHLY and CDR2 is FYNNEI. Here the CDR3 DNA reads TGTGCCAGGCAGGGCGTAGGAGGGACAGGGGTTTTACCTGGGGCCAACGTCCTGACTTTC. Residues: CARQGVGGTGVLPGANVLTF.

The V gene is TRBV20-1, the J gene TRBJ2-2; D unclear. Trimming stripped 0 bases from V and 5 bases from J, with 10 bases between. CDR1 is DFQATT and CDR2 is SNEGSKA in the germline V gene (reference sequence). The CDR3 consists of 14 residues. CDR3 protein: CSAREGKGTGELFF. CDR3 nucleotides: TGCAGTGCTAGAGAGGGCAAGGGAACCGGGGAGCTGTTTTTT.

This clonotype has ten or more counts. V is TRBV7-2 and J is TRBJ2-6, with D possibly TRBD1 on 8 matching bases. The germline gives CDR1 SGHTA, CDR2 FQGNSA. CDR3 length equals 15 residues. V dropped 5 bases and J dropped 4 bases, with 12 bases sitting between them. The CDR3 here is CASSPQGGGANVLTF. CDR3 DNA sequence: TGTGCCAGCAGCCCACAGGGGGGGGGGGCCAACGTCCTGACTTTC.

Written as DNA, the CDR3 is TGTGCCAGCAGTTACCGGACAGGGGGCGAGCAGTACTTC. Protein: CASSYRTGGEQYF. This rearrangement joins TRBV6-2 or TRBV6-3 to TRBJ2-7; 10 nucleotides align to TRBD1. The CDR3 totals 13 residues. The J segment lost 6 bases and the V segment lost 2 bases, leaving 1 base of the junction unmatched. Germline assignment: CDR1 MNHEY and CDR2 SVGEGT.

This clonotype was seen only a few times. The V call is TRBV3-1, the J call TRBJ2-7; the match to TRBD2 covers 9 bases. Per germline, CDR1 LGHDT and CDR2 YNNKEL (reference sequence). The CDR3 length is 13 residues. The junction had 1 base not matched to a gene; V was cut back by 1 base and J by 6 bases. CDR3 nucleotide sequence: TGTGCCAGCAGCCAAGTTAGCGGGAGCGAGCAGTACTTC. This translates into CASSQVSGSEQYF.

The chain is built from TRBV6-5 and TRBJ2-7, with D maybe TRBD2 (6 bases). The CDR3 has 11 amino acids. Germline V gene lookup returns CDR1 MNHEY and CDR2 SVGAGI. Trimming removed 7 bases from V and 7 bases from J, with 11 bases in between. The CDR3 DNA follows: TGTGCCAGCACCTGGGGGGTTGAGCAGTACTTC. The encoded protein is CASTWGVEQYF.

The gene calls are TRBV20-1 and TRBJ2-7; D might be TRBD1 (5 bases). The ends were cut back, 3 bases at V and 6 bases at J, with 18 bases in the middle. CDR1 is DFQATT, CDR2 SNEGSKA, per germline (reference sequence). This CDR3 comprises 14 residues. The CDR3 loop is CSASRGRVRGEQYF. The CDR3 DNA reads TGCAGTGCTAGTAGGGGCAGGGTTCGAGGCGAGCAGTACTTC.

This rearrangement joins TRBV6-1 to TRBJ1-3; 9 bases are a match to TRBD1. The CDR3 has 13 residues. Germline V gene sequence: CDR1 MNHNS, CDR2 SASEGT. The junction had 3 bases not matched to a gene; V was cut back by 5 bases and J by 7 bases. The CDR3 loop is CASSTGGRNTIYF. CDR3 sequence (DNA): TGTGCCAGCAGTACAGGGGGCAGGAACACCATATATTTT.

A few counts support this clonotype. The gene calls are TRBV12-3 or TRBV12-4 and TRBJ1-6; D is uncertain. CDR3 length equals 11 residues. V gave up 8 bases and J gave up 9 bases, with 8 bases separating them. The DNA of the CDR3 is TGTGCCAGCGGGGTGGGTTCACCCCTCCACTTT. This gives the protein CASGVGSPLHF.

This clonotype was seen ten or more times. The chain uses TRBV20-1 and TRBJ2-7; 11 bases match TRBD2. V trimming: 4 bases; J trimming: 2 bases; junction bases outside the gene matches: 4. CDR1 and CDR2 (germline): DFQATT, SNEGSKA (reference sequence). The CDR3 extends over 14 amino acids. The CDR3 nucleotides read TGCAGTGCTACACGACTAGCGGGACCCTACGAGCAGTACTTC. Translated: CSATRLAGPYEQYF.

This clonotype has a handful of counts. CDR3 region: CASSTTAQQYGYTF. The CDR3 nucleotides read TGTGCCAGCAGTACTACCGCCCAGCAGTATGGCTACACCTTC. The chain is built from TRBV6-5 and TRBJ1-2; D unresolved. The V and J ends lost 5 bases and 5 bases respectively, with 15 bases between them. This CDR3 is 14 amino acids long. Germline assignment: CDR1 MNHEY and CDR2 SVGAGI.

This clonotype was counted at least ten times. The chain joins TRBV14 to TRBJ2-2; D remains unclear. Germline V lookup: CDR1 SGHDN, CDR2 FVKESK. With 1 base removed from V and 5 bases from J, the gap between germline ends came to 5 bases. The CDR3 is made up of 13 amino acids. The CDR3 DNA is TGTGCCAGCAGCCAAGTCGTGACCGGGGAGCTGTTTTTT. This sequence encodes CASSQVVTGELFF.

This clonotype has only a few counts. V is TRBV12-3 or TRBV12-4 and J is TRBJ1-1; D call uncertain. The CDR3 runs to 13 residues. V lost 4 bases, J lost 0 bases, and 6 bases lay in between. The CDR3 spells CASSWTVNTEAFF. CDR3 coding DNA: TGTGCCAGCAGTTGGACGGTGAACACTGAAGCTTTCTTT.

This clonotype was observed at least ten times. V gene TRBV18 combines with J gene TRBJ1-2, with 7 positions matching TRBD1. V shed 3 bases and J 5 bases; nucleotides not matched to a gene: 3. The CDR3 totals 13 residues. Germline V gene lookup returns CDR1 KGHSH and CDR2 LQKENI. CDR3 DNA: TGTGCCAGCTCACCGGAACAGGGGTATGGCTACACCTTC. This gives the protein CASSPEQGYGYTF. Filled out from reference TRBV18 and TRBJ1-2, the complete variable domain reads NAGVMQNPRHLVRRRGQEARLRCSPMKGHSHVYWYRQLPEEGLKFMVYLQKENIIDESGMPKERFSAEFPKEGPSILRIQQVVRGDSAAYFCASSPEQGYGYTFGSGTRLTVV.

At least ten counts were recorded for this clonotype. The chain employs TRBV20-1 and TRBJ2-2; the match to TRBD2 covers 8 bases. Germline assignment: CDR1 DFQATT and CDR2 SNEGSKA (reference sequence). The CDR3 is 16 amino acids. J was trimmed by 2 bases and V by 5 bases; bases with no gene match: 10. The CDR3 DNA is TGCAGTGCTGCCCCGTTTGGACTAGCTAACACCGGGGAGCTGTTTTTT. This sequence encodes CSAAPFGLANTGELFF.

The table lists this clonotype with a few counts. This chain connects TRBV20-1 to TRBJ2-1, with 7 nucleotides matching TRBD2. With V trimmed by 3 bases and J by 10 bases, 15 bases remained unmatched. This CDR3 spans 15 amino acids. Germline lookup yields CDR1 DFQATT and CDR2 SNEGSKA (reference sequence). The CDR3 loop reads CSASSRTSNSGEQFF. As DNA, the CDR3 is TGCAGTGCTAGTTCTCGGACTAGTAATTCGGGCGAGCAGTTCTTC.

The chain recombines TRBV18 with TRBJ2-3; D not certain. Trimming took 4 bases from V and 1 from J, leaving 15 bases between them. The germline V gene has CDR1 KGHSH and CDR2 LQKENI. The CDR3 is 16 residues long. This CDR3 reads CASSLTSRSGTDTQYF. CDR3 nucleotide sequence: TGTGCCAGCTCACTCACCTCCAGGAGCGGCACAGATACGCAGTATTTT.

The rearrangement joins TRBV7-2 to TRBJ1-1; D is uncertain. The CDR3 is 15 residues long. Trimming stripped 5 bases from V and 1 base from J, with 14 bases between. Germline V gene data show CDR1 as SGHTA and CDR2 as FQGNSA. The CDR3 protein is CASSRHGLGNTEAFF. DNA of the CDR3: TGTGCCAGCAGCCGACACGGGTTGGGGAACACTGAAGCTTTCTTT.

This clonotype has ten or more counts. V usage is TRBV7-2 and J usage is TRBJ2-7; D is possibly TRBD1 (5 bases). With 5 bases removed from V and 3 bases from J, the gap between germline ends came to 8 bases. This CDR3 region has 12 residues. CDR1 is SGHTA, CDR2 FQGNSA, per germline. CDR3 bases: TGTGCCAGCAGCACGACAGTCTACGAGCAGTACTTC. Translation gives CASSTTVYEQYF.

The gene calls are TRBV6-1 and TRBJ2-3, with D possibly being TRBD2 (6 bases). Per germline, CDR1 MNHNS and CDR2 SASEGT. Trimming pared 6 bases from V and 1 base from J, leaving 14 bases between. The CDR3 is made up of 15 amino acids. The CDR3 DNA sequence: TGTGCCAGCAGCCCAGTGGGACTCCGCACAGATACGCAGTATTTT. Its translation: CASSPVGLRTDTQYF.

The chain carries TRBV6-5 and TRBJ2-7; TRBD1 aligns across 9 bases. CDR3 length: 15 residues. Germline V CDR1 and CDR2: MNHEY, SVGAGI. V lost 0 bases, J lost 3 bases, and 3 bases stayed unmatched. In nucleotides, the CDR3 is TGTGCCAGCAGTTACTCGGGACAGGGAATCTACGAGCAGTACTTC. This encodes CASSYSGQGIYEQYF.

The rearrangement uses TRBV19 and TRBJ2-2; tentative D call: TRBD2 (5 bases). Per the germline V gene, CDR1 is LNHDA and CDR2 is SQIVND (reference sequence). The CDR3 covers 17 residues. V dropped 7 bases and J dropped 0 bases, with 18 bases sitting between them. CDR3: CASTSPAAASNTGELFF. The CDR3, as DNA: TGTGCCAGTACCTCCCCAGCAGCGGCTTCGAACACCGGGGAGCTGTTTTTT.

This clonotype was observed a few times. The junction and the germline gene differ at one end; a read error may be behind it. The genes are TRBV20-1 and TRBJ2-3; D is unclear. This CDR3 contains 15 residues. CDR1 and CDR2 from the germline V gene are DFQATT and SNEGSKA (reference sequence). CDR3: CSAGDGWASTDTQYF. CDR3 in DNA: TGCAGTGCTGGAGATGGGTGGGCAAGCACAGATACGCAGTATTTT.

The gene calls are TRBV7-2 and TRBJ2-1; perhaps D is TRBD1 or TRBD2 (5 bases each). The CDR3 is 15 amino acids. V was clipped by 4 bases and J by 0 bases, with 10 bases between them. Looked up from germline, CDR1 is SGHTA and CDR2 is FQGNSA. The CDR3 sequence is CASSWDRSSYNEQFF. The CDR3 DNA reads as TGTGCCAGCAGCTGGGACCGAAGCTCCTACAATGAGCAGTTCTTC.

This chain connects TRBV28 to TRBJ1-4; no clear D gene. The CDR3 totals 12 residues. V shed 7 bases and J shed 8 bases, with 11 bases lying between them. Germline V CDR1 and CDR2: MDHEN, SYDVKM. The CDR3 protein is CASNGSGEKLFF. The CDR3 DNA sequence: TGTGCCAGCAATGGGTCTGGGGAAAAACTGTTTTTT.

The CDR3 DNA sequence: TGTGCCAGCAGCTTCCCCCCCTCAACAGAGCAGAACACCGGGGAGCTGTTTTTT. As protein: CASSFPPSTEQNTGELFF. The chain joins TRBV11-1 to TRBJ2-2; no clear D. The CDR3 totals 18 residues. CDR1 and CDR2 from the germline V gene are SGHAT and FQDESV (reference sequence). Trimming cost V 3 bases and J 1 base, with 18 bases left between them. The full variable domain, its missing parts supplied by reference TRBV11-1 and TRBJ2-2, is EAEVAQSPRYKITEKSQAVAFWCDPISGHATLYWYRQILGQGPELLVQFQDESVVDDSQLPKDRFSAERLKGVDSTLKIQPAELGDSAMYLCASSFPPSTEQNTGELFFGEGSRLTVL.

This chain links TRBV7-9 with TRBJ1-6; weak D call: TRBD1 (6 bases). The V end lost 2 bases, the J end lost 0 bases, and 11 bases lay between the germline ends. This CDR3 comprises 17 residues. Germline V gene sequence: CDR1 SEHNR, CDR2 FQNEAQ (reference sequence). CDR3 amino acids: CASSLRDTRSYNSPLHF. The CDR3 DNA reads TGTGCCAGCAGCTTACGGGACACCCGCTCCTATAATTCACCCCTCCACTTT.

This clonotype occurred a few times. CDR3 sequence: CASSRQMSTEAFF. The CDR3 nucleotides are TGTGCCAGCAGCAGACAGATGAGCACTGAAGCTTTCTTT. The rearrangement uses TRBV12-3 or TRBV12-4 and TRBJ1-1, with a weak D call TRBD1 (5 bases). This CDR3 comprises 13 residues. V was shortened by 6 bases and J by 4 bases, with 12 bases between the two germline ends.

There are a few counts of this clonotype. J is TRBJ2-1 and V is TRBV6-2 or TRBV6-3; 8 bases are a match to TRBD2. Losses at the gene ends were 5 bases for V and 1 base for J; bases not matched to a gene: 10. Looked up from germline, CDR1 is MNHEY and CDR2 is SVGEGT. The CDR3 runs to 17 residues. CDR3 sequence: CASSPRTSGTSYNEQFF. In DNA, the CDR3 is TGTGCCAGCAGTCCCCGAACTAGCGGTACTTCCTACAATGAGCAGTTCTTC.